This passage covers 2 T cell receptor beta chains from one sample sequenced in a study of cytomegalovirus exposure and HLA in healthy donors. With 60 Vbeta and 13 Jbeta primers, the PCR was carried out. Produced via immunoSEQ multiplex PCR; TCRdb's table is partial and in-frame only. In the table there are around 190,000 clones, 80% of which are singletons. Sequencing input: PBMCs. These TCRs come from a woman between 35 and 50 years old in good health and CMV-seronegative.

The sample holds one count of this clone. The chain is built from TRBV7-3 and TRBJ2-1, with D uncertain. Per germline, CDR1 SGHTA and CDR2 FQGTGA. There are 14 residues in the CDR3. V lost 8 bases and J 7 bases, leaving 18 bases between the germline ends. The CDR3 sequence is CASRLPSIGNEQFF. The CDR3 DNA sequence: TGTGCCAGCCGACTGCCGAGCATTGGAAATGAGCAGTTCTTC.

The rearrangement links TRBV2 to TRBJ1-2; 7 nucleotides align to TRBD1. V was pared by 3 bases and J by 5 bases, with 0 bases of the junction left unmatched. Germline assignment: CDR1 SNHLY and CDR2 FYNNEI. CDR3 length equals 12 residues. The CDR3 reads CASSETGYGYTF. CDR3 bases: TGTGCCAGCAGTGAGACAGGGTATGGCTACACCTTC.